This TCR beta chain was captured in a study of radiotherapy plus CTLA-4 blockade in lung cancer (dated by TCRdb to between 2018 and 2020). Turning to the overall study: Objective responses were observed in 18% of enrolled patients, and disease control was achieved in roughly 29%. Beyond this particular receptor, the publication reports: Early dynamic changes in blood T cell clones, together with increased serum interferon-beta after radiation, were reported as the strongest predictors of response. After treatment with radiotherapy and ipilimumab, TCR clones that originated in tumors expanded in peripheral blood.

In this study, focal radiation therapy paired with CTLA-4 blockade (ipilimumab) was tested in patients who had chemo-refractory metastatic non-small-cell lung cancer. In the case of this clone: The specificity of this receptor is unknown. Base qualities are not provided; no much larger clone lies one nucleotide away.

The protocol used for the library was the immunoSEQ multiplex PCR assay. The table was pulled from immuneACCESS by TCRdb, which kept in-frame rearrangements only. Such tables lose some clones; where checked, under half of the loss comes from unresolved V genes, and the rest has no known cause. This sample holds 35,000 to 50,000 clones; 55% to 80% were observed only once. The top ten constitute roughly 4% of the sample. The source material was peripheral blood, sampled from a patient treated with radiotherapy plus ipilimumab. The TCR originated in a human donor with non-small cell lung cancer who had a complete response to radiotherapy plus ipilimumab.

The DNA sequence is given as TGTGCCAGCAGCGCCTGGGGGGACACTGAAGCTTTCTTT. This encodes CASSAWGDTEAFF. The chain joins TRBV28 to TRBJ1-1; TRBD1 is perhaps the D gene, given 5 matching bases. The germline V gene gives CDR1 as MDHEN and CDR2 as SYDVKM. The CDR3, from cysteine to phenylalanine, totals 13 residues. Solely the CDR3 DNA is kept, with 39 bases framed from the first base. Trimming costs V 6 bases and J 3 bases, and their ends lie 11 bases apart.